Here is one T cell receptor (beta chain) with its context. What it binds is unknown. These data are taken from a study of T cells in Graves' hyperthyroidism and ophthalmopathy. Findings and caveats of the study: Blood shared most expanded thyroid clonotypes above 0.001. Ophthalmopathy cases were set apart from stable hyperthyroidism by a 13 V-J model.

V was cut by 0 bases and J by 4 bases, with 6 bases left in between. Germline CDR1 and CDR2: LNHDA and SQIVND (reference sequence). This CDR3 region has 13 residues. RNA transcripts gave rise to amplified TCR beta CDR3 regions. An initial round of RT-PCR targeting the TCR CDR3 relied on the HTBI primer set. TCRdb re-analysed the multiplex PCR reads in MiXCR, keeping a single row per CDR3 protein. The sample lists about 500,000 distinct CDR3 sequences; around 43% were seen once. The J gene is TRBJ1-1, the V gene TRBV19; D remains ambiguous. Material: peripheral blood or thyroid tissue (not recorded which). This sequence originates from an adult woman with Graves' disease, either hyperthyroidism or ophthalmopathy (not recorded which). The CDR3 loop is CASSIDWTTEAFF. Written as DNA, the CDR3 is TGTGCCAGTAGTATAGACTGGACCACTGAAGCTTTCTTT. The complete variable domain, with remaining parts taken from reference TRBV19 and TRBJ1-1, reads DGGITQSPKYLFRKEGQNVTLSCEQNLNHDAMYWYRQDPGQGLRLIYYSQIVNDFQKGDIAEGYSVSREKKESFPLTVTSAQKNPTAFYLCASSIDWTTEAFFGQGTRLTVV.